Each of the 30 T cell receptor beta chains below was sequenced from the same sample in a study of blood T cell repertoires in COVID-19. Profiling relied on immunoSEQ multiplex PCR, and the TCRdb table lists in-frame clones only, not all of them. Of around 81,000 clones listed, around 90% are singletons. Sequenced material: peripheral blood. The receptors here all came from a man in his sixties or seventies with acute or convalescent COVID-19.

This CDR3 reads CASSSSSGSGADTQYF. The CDR3 nucleotides are TGTGCCAGCAGCTCATCTAGCGGGTCGGGCGCAGATACGCAGTATTTT. V usage is TRBV7-3 and J usage is TRBJ2-3; TRBD2 aligns across 8 bases. V lost 4 bases to trimming and J lost 4 bases; unmatched junction nucleotides: 10. CDR3 length: 16 amino acids. The germline CDR1 and CDR2 sequences are SGHTA and FQGTGA.

This chain connects TRBV28 to TRBJ1-1; D is undetermined. The V gene's germline CDR1 is MDHEN and CDR2 SYDVKM. The CDR3 spans 13 residues. The V end was cut by 5 bases, the J end by 11 bases, with 18 bases between. The CDR3 region is CASSPYQKKRAFF. CDR3 nucleotide sequence: TGTGCCAGCAGTCCCTACCAAAAAAAGAGGGCTTTCTTT.

This clone was recorded a few times. The chain has TRBV27 and TRBJ2-1, with D possibly being TRBD1 (5 bases). Germline V CDR1 and CDR2: MNHEY, SMNVEV (reference sequence). The CDR3 has 13 residues. The V end was cut by 5 bases, the J end by 6 bases, with 11 bases between. CDR3 region: CASSPKGFNEQFF. CDR3 nucleotides: TGTGCCAGCAGTCCAAAGGGGTTCAATGAGCAGTTCTTC.

The chain links TRBV19 to TRBJ1-1, with D perhaps TRBD1 (6 bases). The CDR3 length is 13 residues. The germline V and J ends were trimmed by 6 bases and 2 bases, with 10 bases remaining between them. CDR1 is LNHDA, CDR2 SQIVND, per germline (reference sequence). The CDR3 DNA reads TGTGCCAGTAGCAAGACAGGTAACACTGAAGCTTTCTTT. Translated: CASSKTGNTEAFF.

This clone was found once. The chain recombines TRBV10-3 with TRBJ2-7, with D possibly being TRBD1 (5 bases). Per the germline V gene, CDR1 is ENHRY and CDR2 is SYGVKD. The CDR3 consists of 14 residues. V gave up 6 bases and J gave up 2 bases, with 14 bases separating them. The CDR3 DNA follows: TGTGCCATCAGCACCCTACAAGGGGCCTACGAGCAGTACTTC. This codes for CAISTLQGAYEQYF.

This chain's CDR3 is CASSVPGAPLHF. The CDR3, as DNA: TGTGCCAGCAGCGTACCAGGGGCACCCCTCCACTTT. The genes are TRBV3-1 (or the pseudogene TRBV3-2) and TRBJ1-6; TRBD1 might be the D (6 bases). This CDR3 region has 12 residues. Germline V gene lookup returns CDR1 LGHDT and CDR2 YNNKEL (reference sequence). V was pared by 5 bases and J by 11 bases, with 10 bases between.

This chain links TRBV5-6 with TRBJ2-7; 7 nucleotides align to TRBD2. Germline V gene lookup returns CDR1 SGHDT and CDR2 YYEEEE. The CDR3 spans 14 residues. Trimming at V came to 0 bases and at J to 1 base, leaving 1 base not matched to a gene. The CDR3 DNA reads as TGTGCCAGCAGCTTGGGACTAGCATCCTACGAGCAGTACTTC. Its protein is CASSLGLASYEQYF.

This rearrangement joins TRBV5-4 to TRBJ2-7; 9 bases align to TRBD2. This CDR3 is 16 amino acids long. Unmatched junction bases numbered 4, after V lost 0 bases and J lost 0 bases. Germline assignment: CDR1 SGHNT and CDR2 YYREEE (reference sequence). CDR3 nucleotides: TGTGCCAGCAGCTTGGGGACTAGCGCGAGCTCCTACGAGCAGTACTTC. The encoded protein is CASSLGTSASSYEQYF. Using reference TRBV5-4 and TRBJ2-7 for the parts outside the CDR3, the full variable domain is ETGVTQSPTHLIKTRGQQVTLRCSSQSGHNTVSWYQQALGQGPQFIFQYYREEENGRGNFPPRFSGLQFPNYSSELNVNALELDDSALYLCASSLGTSASSYEQYFGPGTRLTVT.

This clone was observed once. V and J are TRBV5-1 and TRBJ1-2; 8 positions match TRBD1. CDR1 SGHRS and CDR2 YFSETQ come from the germline V gene. Trimming took 0 bases from V and 4 from J; bases not matched to a gene: 2. The CDR3 is 14 residues long. CDR3 coding DNA: TGCGCCAGCAGCTTGGGGGGACAGGTCTATGGCTACACCTTC. It codes for CASSLGGQVYGYTF.

The chain carries TRBV4-3 and TRBJ2-2; D gene unclear. Germline V gives CDR1 LGHNA, CDR2 YSLEER. The CDR3 consists of 13 residues. The V gene lost 1 base and the J gene lost 4 bases, with 4 bases spanning the gap. CDR3: CASSQVITGELFF. DNA of the CDR3: TGCGCCAGCAGCCAAGTTATCACCGGGGAGCTGTTTTTT.

This chain joins TRBV15 and TRBJ2-4; D gene uncertain. V shed 4 bases and J shed 8 bases, with 9 bases lying between them. Germline CDR1 is LNHNV and CDR2 is YYDKDF (reference sequence). The CDR3 contains 12 residues. The CDR3: CATSTGSYIQYF. The CDR3 bases are TGTGCCACCAGCACCGGGTCATACATTCAGTACTTC.

The genes are TRBV5-8 and TRBJ2-1; the match to TRBD1 covers 10 bases. Germline-derived CDR1 and CDR2 are SGHTS and YDEGEE. V lost 3 bases and J lost 8; bases outside the gene matches: 8. This CDR3 has 15 residues. CDR3 DNA sequence: TGTGCCAGCAGCTCGAGGGGACAGGGGATCTATGAGCAGTTCTTC. This codes for CASSSRGQGIYEQFF.

The V and J genes are TRBV29-1 and TRBJ2-1; 9 bases are shared with TRBD2. The CDR3 has 13 residues. CDR1 is SQVTM and CDR2 is ANQGSEA in the germline V gene. Unmatched junction bases numbered 3, after V lost 3 bases and J lost 6 bases. DNA for the CDR3: TGCAGCGTTGAGCGGGGGGGCCCCAATGAGCAGTTCTTC. It encodes CSVERGGPNEQFF.

The chain couples TRBV2 to TRBJ2-1; 8 nucleotides line up with TRBD2. Germline V gene sequence: CDR1 SNHLY, CDR2 FYNNEI. J lost 7 bases, V lost 8 bases, and 16 bases had no gene match. The CDR3 has 16 amino acids. As DNA, the CDR3 is TGTGCCAGCGGCTCCACTCTCAGCGGGGGTAAAAATGAGCAGTTCTTC. Translating it yields CASGSTLSGGKNEQFF.

This chain uses TRBV2 with TRBJ2-2; the D gene is possibly TRBD2 (6 bases). The V and J ends lost 6 bases and 7 bases respectively, with 18 bases between them. This CDR3 has 15 residues. The germline V gene encodes CDR1 SNHLY and CDR2 FYNNEI. CDR3 loop: CASRASSVTNGELFF. CDR3 in DNA: TGTGCCAGCAGGGCCTCTAGCGTCACCAACGGGGAGCTGTTTTTT. The full variable domain, in which reference TRBV2 and TRBJ2-2 provide the parts outside the CDR3, is EPEVTQTPSHQVTQMGQEVILRCVPISNHLYFYWYRQILGQKVEFLVSFYNNEISEKSEIFDDQFSVERPDGSNFTLKIRSTKLEDSAMYFCASRASSVTNGELFFGEGSRLTVL.

The V gene is TRBV7-2, the J gene TRBJ2-1, with 14 bases matching TRBD2. Germline trimming cut 5 bases from V and 9 bases from J; bases unmatched to any gene: 3. The length of the CDR3 is 14 residues. Looked up from germline, CDR1 is SGHTA and CDR2 is FQGNSA. CDR3 protein: CASSPGLAGVEQFF. The CDR3 region has the DNA TGTGCCAGCAGCCCGGGACTAGCGGGAGTTGAGCAGTTCTTC.

The chain uses TRBV5-1 and TRBJ2-2; 7 bases map to TRBD1. The V and J ends lost 0 bases and 7 bases, in that order; junction bases with no gene match: 21. Per germline, CDR1 SGHRS and CDR2 YFSETQ. The CDR3 runs 20 residues. The DNA of the CDR3 is TGCGCCAGCAGCTTGGCCTTATTCGCCCTTCGAGGGGGCGTGGGCGGGGAGCTGTTTTTT. Translating gives CASSLALFALRGGVGGELFF.

V usage is TRBV10-3 and J usage is TRBJ2-1; 9 nucleotides match TRBD1. Germline CDR1 ENHRY, CDR2 SYGVKD. With V trimmed by 8 bases and J by 9 bases, 8 bases remained unmatched. The CDR3 loop spans 13 amino acids. The CDR3: CAIGQGNEAEQFF. The CDR3 DNA is TGTGCCATCGGACAGGGGAATGAGGCTGAGCAGTTCTTC.

The chain couples TRBV18 to TRBJ1-2; the D is unclear. V was clipped by 2 bases and J by 8 bases, with 12 bases between them. This CDR3 region has 13 residues. Germline V gene data show CDR1 as KGHSH and CDR2 as LQKENI. The CDR3 DNA sequence: TGTGCCAGCTCACCATTGGACTCCGAGGGCTACACCTTC. It translates to CASSPLDSEGYTF. Based on the CDR3 plus reference TRBV18 and TRBJ1-2, the full variable domain is NAGVMQNPRHLVRRRGQEARLRCSPMKGHSHVYWYRQLPEEGLKFMVYLQKENIIDESGMPKERFSAEFPKEGPSILRIQQVVRGDSAAYFCASSPLDSEGYTFGSGTRLTVV.

In its sample, this clone was seen once. J is TRBJ2-3 and V is TRBV3-1 (or the pseudogene TRBV3-2), with TRBD2 identical over 7 bases. The CDR3 spans 15 residues. J gave up 1 base and V 6 bases, and 7 bases lay outside the gene matches. Germline V gene lookup returns CDR1 LGHDT and CDR2 YNNKEL (reference sequence). This chain's CDR3 is CASRPSGPGTDTQYF. CDR3 DNA: TGTGCCAGCAGACCTAGCGGTCCCGGCACAGATACGCAGTATTTT.

V and J are TRBV4-2 and TRBJ2-7; 8 positions match TRBD1. The V segment lost 1 base and the J segment 0 bases; nucleotides outside the gene matches: 5. This CDR3 is 16 amino acids long. Germline lookup yields CDR1 LGHNA and CDR2 YNFKEQ. CDR3 region: CASSQAAGQDSYEQYF. CDR3 in DNA: TGTGCCAGCAGCCAAGCGGCGGGACAGGACTCCTACGAGCAGTACTTC.

This rearrangement joins TRBV11-2 to TRBJ1-4; D may be TRBD1 (5 bases). Deletions cut 5 bases from V and 1 base from J, with 11 bases between. The CDR3 consists of 15 residues. The V gene's germline CDR1 is SGHAT and CDR2 FQNNGV. CDR3 in amino acids: CASSADRQTNEKLFF. In nucleotides, the CDR3 is TGTGCCAGCAGCGCTGACAGACAAACTAATGAAAAACTGTTTTTT.

The genes are TRBV11-2 and TRBJ2-2; possible D gene TRBD2, 5 bases. V lost 3 bases and J 1 base, leaving 12 bases between the germline ends. The CDR3 is 16 amino acids. CDR1 is SGHAT, CDR2 FQNNGV, per germline. The CDR3 sequence: CASSFLAGVNTGELFF. CDR3 sequence (DNA): TGTGCCAGCAGCTTTTTGGCGGGTGTGAACACCGGGGAGCTGTTTTTT.

This chain connects TRBV7-2 to TRBJ2-1; possible D gene TRBD2, 6 bases. The CDR3 runs 17 residues. Looked up from germline, CDR1 is SGHTA and CDR2 is FQGNSA. Trimming removed 0 bases at V and 6 bases at J, with 18 bases between. The CDR3 bases are TGTGCCAGCAGCTTAGCGCAGTTCGCTAGCGTAGGCAATGAGCAGTTCTTC. It yields the protein CASSLAQFASVGNEQFF.

The DNA of the CDR3 is TGTGCCAGCAGTTTACAGGTCTCTGGAAACACCATATATTTT. This encodes CASSLQVSGNTIYF. V is TRBV2 and J is TRBJ1-3; a weak D match, TRBD1 (5 bases). Germline V gives CDR1 SNHLY, CDR2 FYNNEI. The CDR3 length is 14 residues. The V and J ends lost 5 bases and 0 bases respectively, with 8 bases between them.

The chain is built from TRBV5-4 and TRBJ2-7, with D possibly TRBD1 on 6 matching bases. The CDR3 length is 12 residues. Per germline, CDR1 SGHNT and CDR2 YYREEE (reference sequence). Trimming left V 2 bases short and J 3 bases short, with 6 bases between. This chain's CDR3 is CASSLQGYEQYF. CDR3 sequence (DNA): TGTGCCAGCAGCTTACAGGGCTACGAGCAGTACTTC.

This chain connects TRBV5-6 to TRBJ1-2, with unresolved D. Trimming took off 4 bases at V and 7 bases at J, with 11 bases between the two ends. CDR3 size: 12 residues. In germline, CDR1 is SGHDT, CDR2 YYEEEE. In DNA, the CDR3 is TGTGCCAGCAGCCCCGGCGGCCCTGGCTACACCTTC. This encodes CASSPGGPGYTF.

The chain recombines TRBV19 with TRBJ2-1, with D perhaps matching TRBD2 (5 bases). The CDR3 sequence is 13 residues long. Trimming pared 4 bases from V and 6 bases from J, leaving 10 bases between. CDR1 and CDR2 (germline): LNHDA, SQIVND (reference sequence). The CDR3 loop is CASSSGAVNEQFF. The CDR3 DNA follows: TGTGCCAGTAGTAGCGGAGCGGTCAATGAGCAGTTCTTC.

CDR3: CAWSANANYGYTF. CDR3 in DNA: TGTGCCTGGAGTGCTAACGCTAACTATGGCTACACCTTC. V usage is TRBV30 and J usage is TRBJ1-2; no firm D call. This CDR3 has 13 residues. The germline gives CDR1 GTSNPN, CDR2 SVGIG (reference sequence). V dropped 1 base and J dropped 0 bases, with 6 bases sitting between them.

This clone has more than one count but fewer than ten. This sequence joins TRBV27 and TRBJ2-2; D is perhaps TRBD1 (5 bases). The germline V and J ends were trimmed by 8 bases and 1 base, with 11 bases remaining between them. This CDR3 region has 14 residues. Germline V gene data show CDR1 as MNHEY and CDR2 as SMNVEV (reference sequence). The CDR3 sequence: CASGIGQNTGELFF. The CDR3 bases are TGTGCCAGCGGGATAGGACAGAACACCGGGGAGCTGTTTTTT.